This TCR beta chain was sequenced during a study of blood T cell repertoires in COVID-19. Under the authors' procedure: The assay estimated nucleated cells by amplifying reference gene primers. This table comes from immunoSEQ multiplex PCR, and its TCRdb copy is limited to in-frame clones, with some not included. The V and J calls and the clone size are those of that table, but D and trimming were determined from the DNA. Of about 180,000 clones listed, 86% are singletons. V gave up 4 bases and J gave up 7 bases, with 11 bases separating them. The CDR3 runs 12 residues. CDR1 and CDR2 from the germline V gene are SGHRS and YFSETQ.

V and J are TRBV5-1 and TRBJ1-1; the D gene is possibly TRBD1 (6 bases). The source material was peripheral blood. The TCR was taken from a woman aged 25 to 45 with active or convalescent COVID-19. The CDR3 sequence is CASSAGAYEAFF. For the CDR3, the DNA is TGCGCCAGCAGCGCAGGGGCATATGAAGCTTTCTTT. Full variable domain (missing parts from reference TRBV5-1 and TRBJ1-1): KAGVTQTPRYLIKTRGQQVTLSCSPISGHRSVSWYQQTPGQGLQFLFEYFSETQRNKGNFPGRFSGRQFSNSRSEMNVSTLELGDSALYLCASSAGAYEAFFGQGTRLTVV.